This T cell receptor (beta chain) was identified in a study of Graves' ophthalmopathy and Graves' hyperthyroidism. Study in general: Specimen type is peripheral blood, obtained at initial diagnosis before any treatment.

About this clonotype itself: A junction boundary mismatches the germline segment, possibly from a read error.

RNA transcripts were the template, and TCR beta CDR3 regions were amplified from them. After a first-round RT-PCR with HTBI primers, a second-round multiplex PCR was run. Using its own MiXCR run on the multiplex PCR reads, TCRdb lists one record per CDR3 protein. The data show around 660,000 distinct CDR3 sequences, with about 38% seen just once and over 2.5% held by the top ten. The germline V gene has CDR1 PRHDT and CDR2 FYEKMQ (reference sequence). The CDR3 runs 17 residues. The material sequenced was peripheral blood. The TCR comes from an adult man with Graves' ophthalmopathy. The chain couples TRBV13 to TRBJ2-2, with TRBD2 matching over 8 bases. CDR3 amino acids: CASSQGPTAGVSGELFF. The CDR3 DNA follows: TGCGCCAGCAGCCAAGGACCGACAGCGGGAGTTTCCGGGGAGCTGTTTTTT.